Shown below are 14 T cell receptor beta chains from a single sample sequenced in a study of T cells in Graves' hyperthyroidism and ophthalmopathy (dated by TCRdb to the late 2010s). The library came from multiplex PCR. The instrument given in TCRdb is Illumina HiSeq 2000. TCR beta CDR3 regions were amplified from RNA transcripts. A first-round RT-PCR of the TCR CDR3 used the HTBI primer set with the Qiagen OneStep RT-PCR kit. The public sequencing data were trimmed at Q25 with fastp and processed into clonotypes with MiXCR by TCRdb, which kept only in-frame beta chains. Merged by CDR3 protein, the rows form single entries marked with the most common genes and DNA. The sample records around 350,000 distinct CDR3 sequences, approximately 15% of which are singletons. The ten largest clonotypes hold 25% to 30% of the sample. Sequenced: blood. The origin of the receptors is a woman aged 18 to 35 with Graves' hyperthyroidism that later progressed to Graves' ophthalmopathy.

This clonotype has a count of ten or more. CDR3 in DNA: TGTGCCAGCAGTCCGGGCCTACAAGAGACCCAGTACTTC. Encoded protein: CASSPGLQETQYF. V gene TRBV18 combines with J gene TRBJ2-5; no clear D gene. V lost 8 bases, J lost 2 bases, and 12 bases lay in between. The length of the CDR3 is 13 residues. Germline CDR1 reads KGHSH; CDR2 reads LQKENI. Full variable domain (rest looked up from reference TRBV18 and TRBJ2-5): NAGVMQNPRHLVRRRGQEARLRCSPMKGHSHVYWYRQLPEEGLKFMVYLQKENIIDESGMPKERFSAEFPKEGPSILRIQQVVRGDSAAYFCASSPGLQETQYFGPGTRLLVL.

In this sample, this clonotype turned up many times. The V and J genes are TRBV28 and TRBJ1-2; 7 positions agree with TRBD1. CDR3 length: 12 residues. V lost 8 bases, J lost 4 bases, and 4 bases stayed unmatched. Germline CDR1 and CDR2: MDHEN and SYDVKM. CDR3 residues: CASSDRIYGYTF. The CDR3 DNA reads TGTGCCAGCTCGGACAGGATCTATGGCTACACCTTC.

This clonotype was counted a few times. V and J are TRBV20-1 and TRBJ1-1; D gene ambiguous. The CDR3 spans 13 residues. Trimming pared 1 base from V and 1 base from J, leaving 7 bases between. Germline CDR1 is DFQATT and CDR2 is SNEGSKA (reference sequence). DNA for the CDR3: TGCAGTGCTAGAGTCTCTGCGAACACTGAAGCTTTCTTT. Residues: CSARVSANTEAFF.

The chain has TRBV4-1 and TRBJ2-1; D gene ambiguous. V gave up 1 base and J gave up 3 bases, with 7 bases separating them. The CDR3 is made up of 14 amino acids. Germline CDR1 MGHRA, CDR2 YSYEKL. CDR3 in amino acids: CASSQGGLYNEQFF. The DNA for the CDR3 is TGCGCCAGCAGCCAAGGGGGTCTCTACAATGAGCAGTTCTTC.

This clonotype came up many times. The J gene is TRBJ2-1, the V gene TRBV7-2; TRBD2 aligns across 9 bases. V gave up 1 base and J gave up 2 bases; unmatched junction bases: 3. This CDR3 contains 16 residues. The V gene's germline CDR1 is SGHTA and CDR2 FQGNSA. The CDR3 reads CASSLGAGGAYNEQFF. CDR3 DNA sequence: TGTGCCAGCAGCTTAGGAGCGGGAGGCGCCTACAATGAGCAGTTCTTC.

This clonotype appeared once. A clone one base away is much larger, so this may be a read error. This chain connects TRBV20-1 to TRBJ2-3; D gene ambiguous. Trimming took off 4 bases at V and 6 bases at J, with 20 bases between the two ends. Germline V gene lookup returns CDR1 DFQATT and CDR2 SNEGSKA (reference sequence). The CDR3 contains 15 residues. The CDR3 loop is CSATAERLSTDTQYF. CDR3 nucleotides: TGCAGTGCTACTGCCGAGAGATTGAGTACGGATACGCAGTATTTT.

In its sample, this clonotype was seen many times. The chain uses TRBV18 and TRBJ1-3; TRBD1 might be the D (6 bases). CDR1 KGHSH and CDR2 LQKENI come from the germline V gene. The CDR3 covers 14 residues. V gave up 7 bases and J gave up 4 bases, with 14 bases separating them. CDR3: CASLHPGHGNTIYF. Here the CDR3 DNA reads TGTGCCAGCTTACACCCGGGACACGGAAACACCATATATTTT.

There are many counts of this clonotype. CDR3 sequence reads: CASSLIGDGKAFF. The CDR3 DNA is TGTGCCAGCAGCTTGATCGGGGATGGAAAGGCTTTCTTT. The chain uses TRBV5-5 and TRBJ1-1; D unclear. The CDR3 contains 13 residues. Germline lookup yields CDR1 SGHKS and CDR2 YYEKEE (reference sequence). V was shortened by 1 base and J by 11 bases, with 15 bases between the two germline ends.

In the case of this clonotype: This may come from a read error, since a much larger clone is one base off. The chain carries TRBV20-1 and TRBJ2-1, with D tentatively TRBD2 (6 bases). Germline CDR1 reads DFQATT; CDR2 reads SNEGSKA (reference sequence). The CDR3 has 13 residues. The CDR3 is CSASGGGYNEQSF. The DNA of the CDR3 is TGCAGTGCTAGTGGGGGAGGATACAATGAGCAGTCCTTC.

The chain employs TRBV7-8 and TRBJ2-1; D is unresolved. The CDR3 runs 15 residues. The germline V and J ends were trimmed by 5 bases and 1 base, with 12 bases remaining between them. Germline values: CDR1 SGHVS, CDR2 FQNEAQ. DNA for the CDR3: TGTGCCAGCAGCCCCGCCAGCTGGTCCTACAATGAGCAGTTCTTC. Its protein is CASSPASWSYNEQFF. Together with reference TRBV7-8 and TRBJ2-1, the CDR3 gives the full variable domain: GAGVSQSPRYKVAKRGQDVALRCDPISGHVSLFWYQQALGQGPEFLTYFQNEAQLDKSGLPSDRFFAERPEGSVSTLKIQRTQQEDSAVYLCASSPASWSYNEQFFGPGTRLTVL.

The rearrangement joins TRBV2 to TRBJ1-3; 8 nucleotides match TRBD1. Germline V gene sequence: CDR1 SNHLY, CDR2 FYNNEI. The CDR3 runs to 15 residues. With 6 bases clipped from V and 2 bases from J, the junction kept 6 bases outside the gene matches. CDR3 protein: CASSDDRGAGNTIYF. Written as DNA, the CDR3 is TGTGCCAGCAGCGACGACAGGGGAGCTGGAAACACCATATATTTT.

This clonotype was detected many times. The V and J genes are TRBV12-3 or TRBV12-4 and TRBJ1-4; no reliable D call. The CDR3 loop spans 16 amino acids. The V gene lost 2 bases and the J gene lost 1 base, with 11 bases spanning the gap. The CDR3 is CASSLSVGRTNEKLFF. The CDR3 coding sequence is TGTGCCAGCAGTTTATCCGTCGGGAGAACTAATGAAAAACTGTTTTTT.

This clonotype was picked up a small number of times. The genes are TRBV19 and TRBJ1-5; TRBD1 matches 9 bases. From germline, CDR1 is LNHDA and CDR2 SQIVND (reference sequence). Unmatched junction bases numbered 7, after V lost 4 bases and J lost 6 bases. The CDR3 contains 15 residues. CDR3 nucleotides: TGTGCCAGTAGTAGACGACAGGGGGTCGGTCAGCCCCAGCATTTT. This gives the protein CASSRRQGVGQPQHF.

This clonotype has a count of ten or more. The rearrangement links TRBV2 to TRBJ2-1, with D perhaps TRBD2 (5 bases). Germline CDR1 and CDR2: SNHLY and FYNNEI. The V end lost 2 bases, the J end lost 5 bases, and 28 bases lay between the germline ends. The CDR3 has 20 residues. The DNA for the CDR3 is TGTGCCAGCAGTGAAAAAAAGGGATCGTGGCCGGGATCCTTAAACAATGAGCAGTTCTTC. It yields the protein CASSEKKGSWPGSLNNEQFF.